The 9 T cell receptor beta chains below were found in one sample sequenced in a study of blood T cells in healthy people across ages. Alongside a J-beta primer mix, a sample-barcoded 5' primer served in a second PCR lasting about 7 to 12 cycles. TCRdb reprocessed the 5' RACE reads with MiXCR, giving one entry per CDR3 protein. The sample comprises 850,000 to 1,000,000 distinct CDR3 sequences, roughly 50% of which are singletons, and about a fifth rests with the top ten. The sequenced sample consisted of blood. The receptors shown here come from a woman aged 55 to 70 in good health.

The chain joins TRBV2 to TRBJ2-1; 7 nucleotides match TRBD1. From germline, CDR1 is SNHLY and CDR2 FYNNEI. The CDR3 is 15 residues long. The V segment lost 7 bases and the J segment 0 bases; nucleotides outside the gene matches: 6. DNA for the CDR3: TGTGCCAGCACCGAGACAGGGTTCTCCTACAATGAGCAGTTCTTC. The encoded protein is CASTETGFSYNEQFF.

This rearrangement joins TRBV10-3 to TRBJ1-4; 10 positions agree with TRBD1. Looked up from germline, CDR1 is ENHRY and CDR2 is SYGVKD. With 5 bases clipped from V and 8 bases from J, the junction kept 8 bases outside the gene matches. The CDR3 is made up of 15 amino acids. CDR3 bases: TGTGCCATCAGTCCGGGACAGGGGCGGGGCGAAAAACTGTTTTTT. It encodes CAISPGQGRGEKLFF.

The chain employs TRBV6-6 and TRBJ2-5; 7 bases match TRBD2. Germline trimming cut 2 bases from V and 5 bases from J; bases unmatched to any gene: 5. The CDR3 contains 14 residues. Germline V gene sequence: CDR1 MNHNY, CDR2 SVGAGI (reference sequence). CDR3 nucleotide sequence: TGTGCCAGCAGTTACCGGGACTATAGGGAGACCCAGTACTTC. Protein sequence: CASSYRDYRETQYF.

This clonotype was detected only a few times. The chain couples TRBV20-1 to TRBJ2-5; D is undetermined. V lost 3 bases, J lost 0 bases, and 11 bases lay in between. The CDR3 runs to 14 residues. CDR1 and CDR2 from the germline V gene are DFQATT and SNEGSKA (reference sequence). CDR3 sequence (DNA): TGCAGTGCTAGCCAGGTTCGGTACCAAGAGACCCAGTACTTC. Its protein product is CSASQVRYQETQYF.

The chain joins TRBV11-2 to TRBJ2-1; D remains unclear. CDR3 length: 14 residues. CDR1 SGHAT and CDR2 FQNNGV come from the germline V gene. V lost 8 bases and J 15 bases, leaving 26 bases between the germline ends. Written as DNA, the CDR3 is TGTGCCAGCGGCTCGCCCCGGGCCCCCGGCCCGTCGTTCTTC. This encodes CASGSPRAPGPSFF.

In its sample, this clonotype was seen a few times. V gene TRBV29-1 combines with J gene TRBJ2-3; D uncertain. Trimming left V 4 bases short and J 2 bases short, with 7 bases between. Looked up from germline, CDR1 is SQVTM and CDR2 is ANQGSEA. CDR3 length: 12 amino acids. The CDR3 coding sequence is TGCAGCGTTGTGGGGTACACAGATACGCAGTATTTT. Translating it yields CSVVGYTDTQYF.

A single count supports this clonotype. This chain joins TRBV9 and TRBJ2-7, with 8 bases identical to TRBD2. The junction had 16 bases not matched to a gene; V was cut back by 4 bases and J by 7 bases. CDR1 and CDR2 (germline): SGDLS, YYNGEE. There are 16 residues in the CDR3. The CDR3 here is CASSPIAGSRVNEQYF. CDR3 DNA sequence: TGTGCCAGCAGCCCAATAGCGGGATCTCGGGTCAATGAGCAGTACTTC.

This clonotype was found a few times. V gene TRBV29-1 combines with J gene TRBJ2-3; D unresolved. The CDR3 totals 14 residues. The ends were cut back, 6 bases at V and 0 bases at J, with 13 bases in the middle. Per germline, CDR1 SQVTM and CDR2 ANQGSEA. The CDR3 DNA reads as TGCAGCGTCTCACCCAACGGGAGCACAGATACGCAGTATTTT. Amino acid sequence: CSVSPNGSTDTQYF.

About this clonotype: An end of the junction does not agree with germline; a read error may underlie this. The chain carries TRBV29-1 and TRBJ2-5; 10 nucleotides match TRBD1. The J call is uncertain, as TRBJ2-7 better fits the DNA end. The germline V gene encodes CDR1 SQVTM and CDR2 ANQGSEA. CDR3 length equals 14 residues. CDR3 nucleotides: TGCGGCGTCGAAATCGGGACAGGGGCCTACGAGCAGTACTTC. It specifies CGVEIGTGAYEQYF.